These 14 T cell receptor beta chains share one sample of origin, sequenced in a study of glioma-infiltrating T cells after dendritic cell vaccination. Clones were read by immunoSEQ multiplex PCR, and TCRdb kept only the in-frame ones, dropping some. The table has under 130,000 clones, 81% seen once; the top ten hold around 12%. The source was blood, collected before dendritic cell vaccination. Receptor source: a human donor with glioblastoma.

The chain's CDR3 is CASSDRTGGYEQYF. For the CDR3, the DNA is TGTGCCAGCAGTGACCGGACAGGGGGCTACGAGCAGTACTTC. J is TRBJ2-7 and V is TRBV25-1, with 10 bases lining up with TRBD1. Germline V gene sequence: CDR1 MGHDK, CDR2 SYGVNS. V dropped 3 bases and J dropped 3; count of bases not matched to a gene: 2. The CDR3 runs to 14 residues.

The gene calls are TRBV4-1 and TRBJ2-5, with a possible D match to TRBD2 (5 bases). V lost 1 base and J 9 bases, leaving 15 bases between the germline ends. The CDR3 extends over 14 amino acids. Per germline, CDR1 MGHRA and CDR2 YSYEKL. The CDR3 DNA reads as TGCGCCAGCAGCCAAGTTCTGCAGGAGAGGGCCCAGTACTTC. This encodes CASSQVLQERAQYF.

The genes are TRBV5-1 and TRBJ1-3; 8 bases map to TRBD1. This CDR3 contains 15 residues. V was pared by 4 bases and J by 4 bases, with 7 bases of the junction left unmatched. The germline V gene encodes CDR1 SGHRS and CDR2 YFSETQ. In DNA form, the CDR3 reads TGCGCCAGCAGCGACTGGACAGGGAGCGGAAACACCATATATTTT. This translates into CASSDWTGSGNTIYF.

The chain employs TRBV5-6 and TRBJ2-4; 11 bases match TRBD2. Trimming took 4 bases from V and 0 from J; bases not matched to a gene: 6. Germline assignment: CDR1 SGHDT and CDR2 YYEEEE. CDR3 length: 17 residues. The CDR3 DNA is TGTGCCAGCAGCGGGATAGCGGGGGGGCTAGCCAAAAACATTCAGTACTTC. It codes for CASSGIAGGLAKNIQYF.

J is TRBJ2-5 and V is TRBV27, with 8 positions matching TRBD1. The junction had 12 bases not matched to a gene; V was cut back by 4 bases and J by 5 bases. The CDR3 has 16 residues. Per germline, CDR1 MNHEY and CDR2 SMNVEV (reference sequence). The CDR3, as DNA: TGTGCCAGCAGTTCAAACCAGGGGGCGCAGGCGGAGACCCAGTACTTC. Its protein product is CASSSNQGAQAETQYF.

This rearrangement joins TRBV14 to TRBJ2-7; the D gene is possibly TRBD1 (5 bases). The CDR3 runs to 15 residues. The germline CDR1 and CDR2 sequences are SGHDN and FVKESK. Deletions cut 4 bases from V and 1 base from J, with 14 bases between. The CDR3 here is CASSLPRTQSYEQYF. As DNA, the CDR3 is TGTGCCAGCAGCCTCCCCCGGACACAATCCTACGAGCAGTACTTC.

The chain links TRBV19 to TRBJ1-6; the D gene is possibly TRBD1 (5 bases). V shed 2 bases and J shed 10 bases, with 9 bases lying between them. Germline loops: CDR1 LNHDA, CDR2 SQIVND (reference sequence). This CDR3 comprises 13 residues. The DNA of the CDR3 is TGTGCCAGTAGTATAACAGGTGGATCACCCCTCCACTTT. Translation: CASSITGGSPLHF.

The chain links TRBV5-8 to TRBJ2-1, with D perhaps matching TRBD2 (6 bases). This CDR3 contains 16 residues. Germline V lookup: CDR1 SGHTS, CDR2 YDEGEE. V was shortened by 4 bases and J by 1 base, with 15 bases between the two germline ends. The CDR3 DNA sequence: TGTGCCAGCAGCCCCGACGGGGGTTCATCCTACAATGAGCAGTTCTTC. It specifies CASSPDGGSSYNEQFF. Drawing the rest from reference TRBV5-8 and TRBJ2-1, the complete variable domain is EAGVTQSPTHLIKTRGQQATLRCSPISGHTSVYWYQQALGLGLQFLLWYDEGEERNRGNFPPRFSGRQFPNYSSELNVNALELEDSALYLCASSPDGGSSYNEQFFGPGTRLTVL.

The sample holds a few counts of this clone. The chain has TRBV5-4 and TRBJ2-3, with 12 positions matching TRBD2. The junction had 7 bases not matched to a gene; V was cut back by 2 bases and J by 0 bases. Germline V lookup: CDR1 SGHNT, CDR2 YYREEE (reference sequence). The CDR3 has 18 amino acids. The CDR3 is CASSFRTSGTKSTDTQYF. CDR3 in DNA: TGTGCCAGCAGCTTTAGGACTAGCGGGACGAAGAGCACAGATACGCAGTATTTT.

The chain recombines TRBV29-1 with TRBJ2-3, with D possibly matching TRBD1 (7 bases). The V gene's germline CDR1 is SQVTM and CDR2 ANQGSEA. This CDR3 has 17 residues. Trimming took 3 bases from V and 5 from J, leaving 24 bases between them. The CDR3, as DNA: TGCAGCGTTGACGGAACCAGGGGGGCCCCCAAGGGAGATACGCAGTATTTT. Protein: CSVDGTRGAPKGDTQYF.

The rearrangement joins TRBV5-6 to TRBJ1-1; D gene unclear. With 4 bases removed from V and 0 bases from J, the gap between germline ends came to 13 bases. The germline gives CDR1 SGHDT, CDR2 YYEEEE. This CDR3 is built from 15 residues. In DNA, the CDR3 is TGTGCCAGCAGCCTGGCGGGAATGGTGAACACTGAAGCTTTCTTT. Protein: CASSLAGMVNTEAFF. Using reference TRBV5-6 and TRBJ1-1 for the parts outside the CDR3, the full variable domain is DAGVTQSPTHLIKTRGQQVTLRCSPKSGHDTVSWYQQALGQGPQFIFQYYEEEERQRGNFPDRFSGHQFPNYSSELNVNALLLGDSALYLCASSLAGMVNTEAFFGQGTRLTVV.

The CDR3: CASSRGQGGNEAFF. Here the CDR3 DNA reads TGCGCCAGCAGCCGAGGACAGGGGGGGAATGAAGCTTTCTTT. The chain joins TRBV4-1 to TRBJ1-1; 10 positions match TRBD1. There are 14 residues in the CDR3. J lost 7 bases, V lost 4 bases, and 6 bases had no gene match. Germline assignment: CDR1 MGHRA and CDR2 YSYEKL.

This clone has a handful of counts. This specimen includes other DNA sequences encoding the same CDR3. The chain combines TRBV6-6 with TRBJ1-2; the D gene is possibly TRBD1 (5 bases). CDR1 is MNHNY, CDR2 SVGAGI, per germline (reference sequence). V lost 5 bases and J lost 4, with 8 bases in between. The CDR3 length is 12 residues. CDR3 sequence (DNA): TGTGCCAGCAGTCCCGACAGCTATGGCTACACCTTC. It yields the protein CASSPDSYGYTF.

The chain is built from TRBV11-3 and TRBJ2-3; possible D gene TRBD1, 6 bases. Trimming left V 4 bases short and J 3 bases short, with 14 bases between. Germline loops: CDR1 SGHNT, CDR2 YENEEA. CDR3 length: 15 amino acids. The CDR3 sequence is CASSSRQAGTDTQYF. The CDR3 DNA sequence: TGTGCCAGCAGCTCTAGACAGGCTGGGACAGATACGCAGTATTTT. Filled out from reference TRBV11-3 and TRBJ2-3, the complete variable domain reads EAGVVQSPRYKIIEKKQPVAFWCNPISGHNTLYWYLQNLGQGPELLIRYENEEAVDDSQLPKDRFSAERLKGVDSTLKIQPAELGDSAVYLCASSSRQAGTDTQYFGPGTRLTVL.